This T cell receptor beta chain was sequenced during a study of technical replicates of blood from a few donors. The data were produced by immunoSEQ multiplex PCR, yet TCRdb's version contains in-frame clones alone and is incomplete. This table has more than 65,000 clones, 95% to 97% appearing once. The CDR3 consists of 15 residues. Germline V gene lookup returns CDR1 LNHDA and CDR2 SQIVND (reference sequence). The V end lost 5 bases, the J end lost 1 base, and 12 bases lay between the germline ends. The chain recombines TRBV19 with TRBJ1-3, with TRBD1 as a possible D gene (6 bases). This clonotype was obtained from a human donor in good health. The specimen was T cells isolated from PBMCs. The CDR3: CASSREGVSGNTIYF. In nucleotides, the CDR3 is TGTGCCAGTAGTCGAGAGGGGGTTTCTGGAAACACCATATATTTT.